What follows are 20 T cell receptor beta chains derived from one specimen sequenced in a study of blood T cell repertoires in COVID-19. The assay was immunoSEQ multiplex PCR, and TCRdb's table has in-frame clones only and misses some. The sample includes 55,000 to 90,000 clones, around 82% of them seen just once. The specimen was peripheral blood. Receptors were obtained from a woman aged 55-70 years with acute or convalescent COVID-19.

The genes are TRBV19 and TRBJ1-2; 7 positions match TRBD1. Germline V gene data show CDR1 as LNHDA and CDR2 as SQIVND (reference sequence). The CDR3 spans 12 residues. Trimming cost V 4 bases and J 8 bases; bases outside gene matches: 4. The chain's CDR3 is CASSKVGGGYTF. Here the CDR3 DNA reads TGTGCCAGTAGTAAAGTAGGGGGCGGCTACACCTTC.

This clone has a single count. The gene calls are TRBV11-2 and TRBJ2-3; D perhaps matches TRBD2 (6 bases). V shed 1 base and J shed 4 bases, with 15 bases lying between them. CDR1 is SGHAT, CDR2 FQNNGV, per germline. The length of the CDR3 is 16 residues. CDR3 in amino acids: CASSLGPSQRADTQYF. CDR3 nucleotides: TGTGCCAGCAGCTTAGGACCCAGCCAGCGGGCAGATACGCAGTATTTT.

This chain joins TRBV2 and TRBJ1-4, with D possibly being TRBD1 (6 bases). Trimming left V 8 bases short and J 0 bases short, with 16 bases between. CDR1 is SNHLY, CDR2 FYNNEI, per germline. This CDR3 spans 16 amino acids. Written as DNA, the CDR3 is TGTGCCAGCGCGACAGGCGGAACCTCAACTAATGAAAAACTGTTTTTT. The encoded protein is CASATGGTSTNEKLFF. The full variable domain, completed using reference TRBV2 and TRBJ1-4, is EPEVTQTPSHQVTQMGQEVILRCVPISNHLYFYWYRQILGQKVEFLVSFYNNEISEKSEIFDDQFSVERPDGSNFTLKIRSTKLEDSAMYFCASATGGTSTNEKLFFGSGTQLSVL.

The V gene is TRBV24-1, the J gene TRBJ2-1, with TRBD2 as a possible D gene (6 bases). CDR3 length: 14 amino acids. V gave up 4 bases and J gave up 6 bases, with 12 bases separating them. Germline CDR1 reads KGHDR; CDR2 reads SFDVKD. The CDR3 sequence is CATSEGGLRNEQFF. CDR3 DNA sequence: TGTGCCACCAGTGAGGGGGGTTTGCGCAATGAGCAGTTCTTC.

The rearrangement joins TRBV18 to TRBJ1-4; weak D call: TRBD1 (6 bases). The CDR3 runs to 16 residues. The V end was cut by 3 bases, the J end by 7 bases, with 18 bases between. The germline V gene encodes CDR1 KGHSH and CDR2 LQKENI. CDR3 protein: CASSPPRSQGFEKLFF. CDR3 sequence (DNA): TGTGCCAGCTCACCCCCCCGGTCACAGGGATTTGAAAAACTGTTTTTT.

The chain links TRBV30 to TRBJ2-7, with 8 nucleotides matching TRBD1. The ends lost 1 base at V and 7 bases at J; junction bases unmatched: 9. CDR1 and CDR2 (germline): GTSNPN, SVGIG (reference sequence). The CDR3 has 14 residues. CDR3 region: CAWSGQGAGGEQYF. DNA of the CDR3: TGTGCCTGGAGTGGGCAGGGGGCAGGAGGAGAGCAGTACTTC.

This rearrangement joins TRBV5-6 to TRBJ2-1; 11 bases are shared with TRBD2. V lost 4 bases to trimming and J lost 6 bases; unmatched junction nucleotides: 6. Germline CDR1 SGHDT, CDR2 YYEEEE. This CDR3 is 15 amino acids long. The DNA of the CDR3 is TGTGCCAGCAGCAGTGCCGGGACTAGCGGCAATGAGCAGTTCTTC. Its protein is CASSSAGTSGNEQFF.

The chain carries TRBV19 and TRBJ1-2; D gene ambiguous. The CDR3 spans 16 residues. Germline lookup yields CDR1 LNHDA and CDR2 SQIVND (reference sequence). Trimming shortened V by 3 bases and J by 5 bases, and 19 bases separated the two germline ends. The CDR3 DNA reads as TGTGCCAGTAGTATGGGGAGCGGAGAGTTTGGGTATGGCTACACCTTC. Amino acids: CASSMGSGEFGYGYTF.

The table lists this clone with a count of one. J is TRBJ2-3 and V is TRBV5-1, with D possibly being TRBD2 (7 bases). Germline CDR1 reads SGHRS; CDR2 reads YFSETQ. The CDR3 covers 18 residues. Trimming stripped 0 bases from V and 2 bases from J, with 19 bases between. The CDR3 nucleotides read TGCGCCAGCAGCTTGGCCGGGGCCGGGGGGCCCCTCACAGATACGCAGTATTTT. Translating it yields CASSLAGAGGPLTDTQYF.

In DNA, the CDR3 is TGTGCCAGTAAACGGGACAGGGGTTTCCACGAGCAGTACTTC. It encodes CASKRDRGFHEQYF. The J gene is TRBJ2-7, the V gene TRBV19; 10 positions agree with TRBD1. The J segment lost 5 bases and the V segment lost 7 bases, leaving 8 bases of the junction unmatched. This CDR3 region has 14 residues. CDR1 and CDR2 from the germline V gene are LNHDA and SQIVND (reference sequence).

The chain carries TRBV19 and TRBJ1-4; tentatively, D is TRBD1 (6 bases). V was pared by 6 bases and J by 0 bases, with 8 bases between. This CDR3 comprises 14 residues. Germline V lookup: CDR1 LNHDA, CDR2 SQIVND (reference sequence). The CDR3 DNA follows: TGTGCCAGTAGGCGGACAGCAACTAATGAAAAACTGTTTTTT. Its protein product is CASRRTATNEKLFF.

The chain recombines TRBV30 with TRBJ1-3; 7 nucleotides match TRBD1. The CDR3 extends over 15 amino acids. Per the germline V gene, CDR1 is GTSNPN and CDR2 is SVGIG (reference sequence). Trimming cost V 0 bases and J 2 bases; bases outside gene matches: 4. The CDR3 is CAWSVRGGPGNTIYF. Here the CDR3 DNA reads TGTGCCTGGAGTGTACGAGGGGGCCCTGGAAACACCATATATTTT.

This clone occurred a few times. CDR3 in DNA: TGTGCCACCAGTGACGAAAACAGTAACATTCAGTACTTC. This translates into CATSDENSNIQYF. V gene TRBV24-1 combines with J gene TRBJ2-4; D is unresolved. Trimming cost V 4 bases and J 7 bases, with 10 bases left between them. CDR1 and CDR2 (germline): KGHDR, SFDVKD. CDR3 size: 13 residues.

The rearrangement links TRBV19 to TRBJ1-3, with 12 bases identical to TRBD1. The V gene end was trimmed by 5 bases and the J gene end by 4 bases; junction bases not matched to a gene: 6. From germline, CDR1 is LNHDA and CDR2 SQIVND (reference sequence). This CDR3 is built from 16 residues. The CDR3, as DNA: TGTGCCAGTAGTGGGACAGGGGGCGTTTTCGGAAACACCATATATTTT. Protein sequence: CASSGTGGVFGNTIYF.

The genes are TRBV3-1 (or the pseudogene TRBV3-2) and TRBJ2-3, with 9 bases identical to TRBD2. Germline CDR1 reads LGHDT; CDR2 reads YNNKEL (reference sequence). The CDR3 runs 15 residues. V was clipped by 5 bases and J by 2 bases; unmatched bases: 5. For the CDR3, the DNA is TGTGCCAGCAGCACGCGGGGGGGCCACACAGATACGCAGTATTTT. Encoded protein: CASSTRGGHTDTQYF.

The rearrangement joins TRBV6-6 to TRBJ1-1, with TRBD1 identical over 7 bases. Germline CDR1 and CDR2: MNHNY and SVGAGI (reference sequence). V gave up 11 bases and J gave up 2 bases; unmatched junction bases: 11. The CDR3 runs 14 residues. CDR3 in DNA: TGTGCCGGGACAGCCTCAGAGGACAACACTGAAGCTTTCTTT. Amino acids: CAGTASEDNTEAFF.

The chain uses TRBV24-1 and TRBJ1-2; 8 bases align to TRBD1. Trimming cost V 9 bases and J 1 base; bases outside gene matches: 6. This CDR3 is built from 14 residues. The germline CDR1 and CDR2 sequences are KGHDR and SFDVKD. The CDR3 DNA follows: TGTGCCACCTCTGGGACAGGCTATAACTATGGCTACACCTTC. Translated: CATSGTGYNYGYTF.

This clone was seen only once. V and J are TRBV5-5 and TRBJ1-2; no reliable D call. Between the trimmed V and J ends, which lost 4 bases and 8 bases, there was a span of 15 bases. The CDR3 is 13 amino acids. CDR1 is SGHKS, CDR2 YYEKEE, per germline (reference sequence). The CDR3 protein is CASSIDTFQGYTF. The CDR3 nucleotides read TGTGCCAGCAGCATCGACACCTTTCAAGGCTACACCTTC.

V usage is TRBV4-1 and J usage is TRBJ1-1, with TRBD1 identical over 7 bases. The germline V gene encodes CDR1 MGHRA and CDR2 YSYEKL. With 4 bases clipped from V and 0 bases from J, the junction kept 2 bases outside the gene matches. CDR3 length: 14 residues. As DNA, the CDR3 is TGCGCCAGCAGCCCACAGGGGATGAACACTGAAGCTTTCTTT. Its translation is CASSPQGMNTEAFF.

The chain uses TRBV30 and TRBJ2-5; 9 bases align to TRBD1. Germline V gives CDR1 GTSNPN, CDR2 SVGIG (reference sequence). CDR3 length: 14 residues. Trimming removed 3 bases from V and 3 bases from J; junction bases left unmatched: 5. CDR3 nucleotide sequence: TGTGCCTGGAGGGGGGACAGGGACGAAGAGACCCAGTACTTC. As protein: CAWRGDRDEETQYF.